The following is a TCR beta chain sequence with its context. Here immunoSEQ multiplex PCR was the method, and the copy in TCRdb shows in-frame clones only, minus some. The profile covers 250,000 to 300,000 clones, with approximately 88% appearing a single time and 0.8% taken by the ten largest. This record comes from a study of blood T cell repertoires in COVID-19. The receptor was derived from a woman between 25 and 40 years old with acute or convalescent COVID-19. Sequencing input: peripheral blood.

This CDR3 is CASSYRGFFQPQHF. The CDR3 nucleotides read TGTGCCAGTAGTTACAGGGGCTTCTTTCAGCCCCAGCATTTT. The V call is TRBV19, the J call TRBJ1-5; TRBD1 matches at 7 bases. V was pared by 5 bases and J by 6 bases, with 7 bases of the junction left unmatched. Germline V gene lookup returns CDR1 LNHDA and CDR2 SQIVND (reference sequence). The CDR3 loop spans 14 amino acids. The complete variable domain, with remaining parts taken from reference TRBV19 and TRBJ1-5, reads DGGITQSPKYLFRKEGQNVTLSCEQNLNHDAMYWYRQDPGQGLRLIYYSQIVNDFQKGDIAEGYSVSREKKESFPLTVTSAQKNPTAFYLCASSYRGFFQPQHFGDGTRLSIL.